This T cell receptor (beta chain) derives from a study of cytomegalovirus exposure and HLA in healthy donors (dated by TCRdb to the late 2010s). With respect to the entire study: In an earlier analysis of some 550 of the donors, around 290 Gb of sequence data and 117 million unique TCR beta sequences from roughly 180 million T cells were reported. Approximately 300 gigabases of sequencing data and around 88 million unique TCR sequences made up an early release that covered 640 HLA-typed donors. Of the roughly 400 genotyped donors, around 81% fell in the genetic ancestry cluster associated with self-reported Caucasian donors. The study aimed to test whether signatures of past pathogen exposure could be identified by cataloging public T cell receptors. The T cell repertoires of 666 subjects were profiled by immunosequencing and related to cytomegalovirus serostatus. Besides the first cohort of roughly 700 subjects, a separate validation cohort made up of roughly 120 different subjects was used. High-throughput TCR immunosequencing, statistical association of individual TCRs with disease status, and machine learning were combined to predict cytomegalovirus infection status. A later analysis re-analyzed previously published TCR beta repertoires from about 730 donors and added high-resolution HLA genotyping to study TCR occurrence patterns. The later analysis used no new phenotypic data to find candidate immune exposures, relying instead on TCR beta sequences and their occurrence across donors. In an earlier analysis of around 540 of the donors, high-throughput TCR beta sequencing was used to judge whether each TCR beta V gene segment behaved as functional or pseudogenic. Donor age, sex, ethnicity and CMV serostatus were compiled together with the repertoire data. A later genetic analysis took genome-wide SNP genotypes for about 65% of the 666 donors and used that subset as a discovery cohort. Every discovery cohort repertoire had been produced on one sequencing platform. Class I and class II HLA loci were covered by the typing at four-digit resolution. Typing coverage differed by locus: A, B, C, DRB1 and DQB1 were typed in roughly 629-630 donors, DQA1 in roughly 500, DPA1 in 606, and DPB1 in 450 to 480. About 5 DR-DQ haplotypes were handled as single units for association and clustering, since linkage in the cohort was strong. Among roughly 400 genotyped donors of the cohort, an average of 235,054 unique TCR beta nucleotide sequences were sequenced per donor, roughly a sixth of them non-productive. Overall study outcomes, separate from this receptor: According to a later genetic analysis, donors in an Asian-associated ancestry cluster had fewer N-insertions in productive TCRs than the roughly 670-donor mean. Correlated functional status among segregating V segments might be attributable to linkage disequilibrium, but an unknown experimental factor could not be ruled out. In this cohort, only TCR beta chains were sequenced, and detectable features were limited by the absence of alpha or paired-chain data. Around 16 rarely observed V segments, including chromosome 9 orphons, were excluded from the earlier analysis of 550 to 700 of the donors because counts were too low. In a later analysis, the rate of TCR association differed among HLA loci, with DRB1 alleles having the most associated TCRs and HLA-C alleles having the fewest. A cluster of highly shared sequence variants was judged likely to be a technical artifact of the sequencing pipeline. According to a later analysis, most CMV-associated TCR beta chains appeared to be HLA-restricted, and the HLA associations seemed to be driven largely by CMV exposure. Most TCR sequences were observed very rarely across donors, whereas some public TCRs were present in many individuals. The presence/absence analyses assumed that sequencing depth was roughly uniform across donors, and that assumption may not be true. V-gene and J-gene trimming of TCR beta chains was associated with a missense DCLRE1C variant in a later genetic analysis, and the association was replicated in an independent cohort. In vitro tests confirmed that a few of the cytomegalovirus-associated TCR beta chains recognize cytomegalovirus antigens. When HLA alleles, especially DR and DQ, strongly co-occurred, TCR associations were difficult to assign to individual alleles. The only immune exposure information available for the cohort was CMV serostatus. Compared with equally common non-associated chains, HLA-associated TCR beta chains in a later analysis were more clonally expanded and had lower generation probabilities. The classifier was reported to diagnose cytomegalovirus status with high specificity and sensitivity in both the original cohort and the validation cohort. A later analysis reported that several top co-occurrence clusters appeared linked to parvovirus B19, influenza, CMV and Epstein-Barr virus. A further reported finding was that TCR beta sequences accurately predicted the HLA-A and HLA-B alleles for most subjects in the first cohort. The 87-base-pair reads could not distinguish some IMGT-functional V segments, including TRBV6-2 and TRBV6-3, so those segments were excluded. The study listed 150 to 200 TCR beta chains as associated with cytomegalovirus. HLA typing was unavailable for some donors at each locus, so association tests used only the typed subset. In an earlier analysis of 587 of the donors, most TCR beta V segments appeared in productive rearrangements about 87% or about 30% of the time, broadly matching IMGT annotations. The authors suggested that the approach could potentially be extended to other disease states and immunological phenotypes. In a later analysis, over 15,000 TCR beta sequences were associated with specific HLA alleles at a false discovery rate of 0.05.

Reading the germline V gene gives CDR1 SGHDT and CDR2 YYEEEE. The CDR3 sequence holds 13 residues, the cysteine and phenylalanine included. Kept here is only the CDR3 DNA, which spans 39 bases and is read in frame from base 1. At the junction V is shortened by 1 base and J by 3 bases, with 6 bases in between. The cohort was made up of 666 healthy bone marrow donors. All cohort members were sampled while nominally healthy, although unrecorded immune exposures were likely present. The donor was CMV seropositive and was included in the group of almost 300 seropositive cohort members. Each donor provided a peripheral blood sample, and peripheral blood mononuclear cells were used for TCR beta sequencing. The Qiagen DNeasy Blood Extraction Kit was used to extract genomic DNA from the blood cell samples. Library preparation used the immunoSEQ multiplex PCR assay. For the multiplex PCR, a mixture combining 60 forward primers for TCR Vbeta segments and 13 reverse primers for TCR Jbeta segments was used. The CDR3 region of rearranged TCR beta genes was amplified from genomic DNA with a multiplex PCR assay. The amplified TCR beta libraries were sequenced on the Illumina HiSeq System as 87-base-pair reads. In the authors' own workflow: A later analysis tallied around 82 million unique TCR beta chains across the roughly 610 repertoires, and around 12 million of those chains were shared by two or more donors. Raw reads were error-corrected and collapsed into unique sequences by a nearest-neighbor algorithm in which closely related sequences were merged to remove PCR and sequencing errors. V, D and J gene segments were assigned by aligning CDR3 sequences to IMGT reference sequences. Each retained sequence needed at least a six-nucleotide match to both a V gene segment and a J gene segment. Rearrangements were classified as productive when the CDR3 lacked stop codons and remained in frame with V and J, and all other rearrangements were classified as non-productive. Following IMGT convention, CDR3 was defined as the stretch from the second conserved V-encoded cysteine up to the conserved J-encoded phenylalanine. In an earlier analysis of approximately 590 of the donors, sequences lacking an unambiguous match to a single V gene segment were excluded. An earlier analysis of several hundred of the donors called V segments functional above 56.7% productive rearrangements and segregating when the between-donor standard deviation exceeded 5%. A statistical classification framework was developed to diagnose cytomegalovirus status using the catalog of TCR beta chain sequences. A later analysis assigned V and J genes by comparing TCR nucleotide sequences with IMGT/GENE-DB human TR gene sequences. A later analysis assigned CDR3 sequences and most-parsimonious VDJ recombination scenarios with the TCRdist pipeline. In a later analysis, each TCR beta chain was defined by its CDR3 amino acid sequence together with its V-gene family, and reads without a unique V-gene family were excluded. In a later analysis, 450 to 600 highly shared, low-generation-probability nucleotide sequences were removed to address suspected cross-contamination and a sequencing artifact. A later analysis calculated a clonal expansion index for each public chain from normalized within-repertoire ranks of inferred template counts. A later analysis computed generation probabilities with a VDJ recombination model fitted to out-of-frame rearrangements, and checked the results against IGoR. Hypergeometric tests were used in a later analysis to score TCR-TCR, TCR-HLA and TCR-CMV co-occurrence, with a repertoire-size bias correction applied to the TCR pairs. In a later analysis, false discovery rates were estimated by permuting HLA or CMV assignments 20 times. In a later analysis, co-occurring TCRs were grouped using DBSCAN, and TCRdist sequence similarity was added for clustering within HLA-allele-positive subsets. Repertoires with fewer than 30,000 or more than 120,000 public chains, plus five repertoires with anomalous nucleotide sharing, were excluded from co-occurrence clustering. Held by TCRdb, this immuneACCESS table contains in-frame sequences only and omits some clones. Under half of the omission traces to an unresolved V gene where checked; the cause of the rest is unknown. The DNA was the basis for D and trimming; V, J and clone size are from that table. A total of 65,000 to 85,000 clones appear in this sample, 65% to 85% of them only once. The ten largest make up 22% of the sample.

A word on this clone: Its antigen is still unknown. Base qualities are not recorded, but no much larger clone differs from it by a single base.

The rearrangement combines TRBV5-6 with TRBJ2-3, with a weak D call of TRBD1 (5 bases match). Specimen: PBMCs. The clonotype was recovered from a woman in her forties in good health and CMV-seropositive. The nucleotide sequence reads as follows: TGTGCCAGCAGCTTGCAGGGTACAGATACGCAGTATTTT. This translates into CASSLQGTDTQYF.